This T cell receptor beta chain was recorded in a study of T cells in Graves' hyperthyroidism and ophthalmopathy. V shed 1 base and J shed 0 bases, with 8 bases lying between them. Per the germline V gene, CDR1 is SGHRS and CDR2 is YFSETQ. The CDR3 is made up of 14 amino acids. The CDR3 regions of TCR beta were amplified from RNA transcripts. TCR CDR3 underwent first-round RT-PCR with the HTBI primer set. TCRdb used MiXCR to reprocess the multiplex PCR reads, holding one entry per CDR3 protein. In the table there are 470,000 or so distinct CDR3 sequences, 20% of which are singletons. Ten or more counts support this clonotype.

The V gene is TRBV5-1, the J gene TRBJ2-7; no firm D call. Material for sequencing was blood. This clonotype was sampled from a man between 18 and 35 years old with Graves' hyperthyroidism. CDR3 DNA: TGCGCCAGCAGCTTGCCGACCGTCTCCTACGAGCAGTACTTC. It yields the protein CASSLPTVSYEQYF.